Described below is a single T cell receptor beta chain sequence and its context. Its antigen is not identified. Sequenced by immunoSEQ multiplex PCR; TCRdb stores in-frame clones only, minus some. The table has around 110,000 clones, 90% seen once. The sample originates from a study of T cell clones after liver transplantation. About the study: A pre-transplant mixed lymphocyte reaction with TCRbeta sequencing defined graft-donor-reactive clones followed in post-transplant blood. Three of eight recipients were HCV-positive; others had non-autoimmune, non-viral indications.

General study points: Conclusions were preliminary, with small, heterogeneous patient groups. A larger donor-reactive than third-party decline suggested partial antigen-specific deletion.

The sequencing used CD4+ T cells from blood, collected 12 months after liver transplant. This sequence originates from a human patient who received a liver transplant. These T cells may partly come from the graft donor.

As DNA, the CDR3 is TGTGCCAGCAGCTTGCAGAGAAAAAAAAGCACAGATACGCAGTATTTT. This codes for CASSLQRKKSTDTQYF. The genes are TRBV5-6 and TRBJ2-3; D gene uncertain. The V end lost 1 base, the J end lost 0 bases, and 12 bases lay between the germline ends. This CDR3 is 16 amino acids long. CDR1 SGHDT and CDR2 YYEEEE come from the germline V gene.